The present TCR beta chain was sequenced within a study of PD-L1 blockade in urothelial cancer. For the study at large: Patients started atezolizumab around 2014, 1,200 mg intravenously every 3 weeks. Typically, measured as a median, blood samples had 150,000 or so T cells. Findings of the study overall: Better survival was predicted by below-median pretreatment blood TCR clonality.

Profiled with immunoSEQ multiplex PCR; TCRdb holds only in-frame clones, not every one. This sample has more than 90,000 clones, with 87% found just once. This CDR3 region has 18 residues. Between the trimmed V and J ends, which lost 1 base and 0 bases, there was a span of 18 bases. The germline CDR1 and CDR2 sequences are KGHSH and LQKENI. As to time point: pretreatment peripheral blood. As for this clone: Antigen specificity is unknown.

Material: PBMCs, obtained around atezolizumab (anti-PD-L1) treatment. The chain uses TRBV18 and TRBJ1-1, with D uncertain. The source of this sequence is a man aged 55 to 70 with urothelial cancer. Here the CDR3 reads CASSPLWAETPMNTEAFF. CDR3 in DNA: TGTGCCAGCTCACCACTCTGGGCCGAGACCCCGATGAACACTGAAGCTTTCTTT.